The 19 T cell receptor beta chains listed next were all sequenced from one sample in a study of blood T cell repertoires in COVID-19 (TCRdb year 2020). The library was made by the immunoSEQ multiplex PCR assay. TCRdb's version of the immuneACCESS table is confined to in-frame rearrangements and falls short of the full clone set. An unresolved V gene accounts for under half of the shortfall where checked; the remainder is of unknown origin. This sample lists 70,000 or so clones; more than 75% were detected once. Of the sample, approximately 45% is held by the ten largest clones. Sequenced sample: peripheral blood. The receptors were gathered from a human donor in a cohort sampled during active COVID-19.

In this sample, this clone turned up once. The V gene is TRBV27, the J gene TRBJ2-3; TRBD2 agrees at 8 bases. V shed 5 bases and J 5 bases; nucleotides not matched to a gene: 3. Germline lookup yields CDR1 MNHEY and CDR2 SMNVEV (reference sequence). The CDR3 is 13 amino acids. CDR3 coding DNA: TGTGCCAGCAGTGCGGGGGGCGGAGATACGCAGTATTTT. It codes for CASSAGGGDTQYF.

V and J are TRBV6-5 and TRBJ2-1; TRBD2 agrees at 9 bases. There are 15 residues in the CDR3. Germline values: CDR1 MNHEY, CDR2 SVGAGI. The V segment lost 7 bases and the J segment 4 bases; nucleotides outside the gene matches: 8. The CDR3 region has the DNA TGTGCCAGCAAGGAGGAGACTAGCGGATACAATGAGCAGTTCTTC. It is translated as CASKEETSGYNEQFF.

The V call is TRBV3-1 (or the pseudogene TRBV3-2), the J call TRBJ2-4; D is ambiguous. Deletions cut 1 base from V and 1 base from J, with 8 bases between. Per the germline V gene, CDR1 is LGHDT and CDR2 is YNNKEL (reference sequence). The CDR3 spans 15 residues. The CDR3 loop reads CASSQGEVAKNIQYF. Written as DNA, the CDR3 is TGTGCCAGCAGCCAAGGTGAGGTCGCCAAAAACATTCAGTACTTC.

The rearrangement joins TRBV19 to TRBJ2-7; no reliable D call. Trimming removed 3 bases from V and 4 bases from J, with 7 bases in between. CDR1 and CDR2 (germline): LNHDA, SQIVND (reference sequence). This CDR3 spans 12 amino acids. CDR3 nucleotide sequence: TGTGCCAGTAGTATTGGAGCTTACGAGCAGTACTTC. It codes for CASSIGAYEQYF.

The genes are TRBV28 and TRBJ2-3; TRBD1 aligns across 9 bases. V was pared by 9 bases and J by 1 base, with 11 bases of the junction left unmatched. The CDR3 sequence is 16 residues long. Per the germline V gene, CDR1 is MDHEN and CDR2 is SYDVKM. CDR3 in DNA: TGTGCCAGTCGAATGGACAGGGGTACGGGCACAGATACGCAGTATTTT. It yields the protein CASRMDRGTGTDTQYF.

The rearrangement links TRBV27 to TRBJ2-3; D perhaps matches TRBD2 (6 bases). Germline CDR1 and CDR2: MNHEY and SMNVEV (reference sequence). The CDR3 has 14 amino acids. V lost 2 bases, J lost 4 bases, and 10 bases lay in between. CDR3 sequence reads: CASSLRRGADTQYF. CDR3 in DNA: TGTGCCAGCAGTTTAAGGAGGGGCGCAGATACGCAGTATTTT.

This clone came up a few times. This chain uses TRBV5-6 with TRBJ2-1; D call uncertain. V lost 4 bases and J lost 4, with 6 bases in between. CDR3 length: 12 residues. Germline V CDR1 and CDR2: SGHDT, YYEEEE. The CDR3 DNA reads TGTGCCAGCAGCACTTTATACAATGAGCAGTTCTTC. Translated: CASSTLYNEQFF.

This clone was seen more than once but under ten times. This chain uses TRBV27 with TRBJ1-2, with 8 positions matching TRBD1. J lost 3 bases, V lost 6 bases, and 9 bases had no gene match. The CDR3 is made up of 15 amino acids. Germline CDR1 is MNHEY and CDR2 is SMNVEV (reference sequence). The CDR3 bases are TGTGCCAGCAGCTCTGGGACAGGACGCCACTATGGCTACACCTTC. This gives the protein CASSSGTGRHYGYTF.

The chain couples TRBV18 to TRBJ1-1, with D possibly TRBD1 on 5 matching bases. V gave up 0 bases and J gave up 7 bases, with 15 bases separating them. Germline lookup yields CDR1 KGHSH and CDR2 LQKENI. The CDR3 has 15 amino acids. CDR3 sequence reads: CASSPPGLTNGEAFF. CDR3 in DNA: TGTGCCAGCTCACCACCGGGACTCACGAACGGTGAAGCTTTCTTT.

V usage is TRBV5-1 and J usage is TRBJ2-1; D is undetermined. Germline loops: CDR1 SGHRS, CDR2 YFSETQ. The V and J ends lost 4 bases and 6 bases respectively, with 14 bases between them. The CDR3 has 14 residues. CDR3 sequence (DNA): TGCGCCAGCAGCCCAGGAAGGCAGATCAATGAGCAGTTCTTC. This sequence encodes CASSPGRQINEQFF.

The chain joins TRBV5-4 to TRBJ2-2; tentative D call: TRBD2 (6 bases). Germline V CDR1 and CDR2: SGHNT, YYREEE (reference sequence). V lost 3 bases, J lost 0 bases, and 9 bases lay in between. This CDR3 is 15 amino acids long. The CDR3 DNA sequence: TGTGCCAGCAGCTCCGGGACTCCGAACACCGGGGAGCTGTTTTTT. Its translation: CASSSGTPNTGELFF.

This clone has only a few counts. The V and J genes are TRBV29-1 and TRBJ1-2, with 7 bases aligning to TRBD1. The trim removed 3 bases at V and 4 bases at J, leaving 5 bases unmatched. The CDR3 totals 13 residues. Germline CDR1 is SQVTM and CDR2 is ANQGSEA. The DNA for the CDR3 is TGCAGCGTTGAGCAGGGGGTTGTCTATGGCTACACCTTC. Protein sequence: CSVEQGVVYGYTF.

This clone has only a few counts. The chain uses TRBV18 and TRBJ2-3; unclear D gene. The V end was cut by 3 bases, the J end by 6 bases, with 4 bases between. There are 11 residues in the CDR3. Germline CDR1 reads KGHSH; CDR2 reads LQKENI. The CDR3 coding sequence is TGTGCCAGCTCACCCAGGGATACGCAGTATTTT. This codes for CASSPRDTQYF.

V gene TRBV7-9 combines with J gene TRBJ1-2; 7 positions agree with TRBD1. CDR3 length: 14 amino acids. Trimming at V came to 8 bases and at J to 1 base, leaving 7 bases not matched to a gene. Germline CDR1 and CDR2: SEHNR and FQNEAQ (reference sequence). In DNA, the CDR3 is TGTGCCAGCGGCCGGACAGGAAGTAACTATGGCTACACCTTC. Translating it yields CASGRTGSNYGYTF.

V and J are TRBV3-1 (or the pseudogene TRBV3-2) and TRBJ2-4; 9 positions match TRBD2. This CDR3 is 15 amino acids long. Germline values: CDR1 LGHDT, CDR2 YNNKEL (reference sequence). V shed 1 base, J shed 8 bases, and the junction held 6 bases outside the gene matches. CDR3 sequence reads: CASSQGVLAGDIQYF. The CDR3 DNA sequence: TGTGCCAGCAGCCAAGGGGTATTAGCGGGAGACATTCAGTACTTC.

The CDR3 DNA reads TGTGCCAGCAGCTTGGCCAGGGGTCGGGAGACCCAGTACTTC. Translated: CASSLARGRETQYF. The chain recombines TRBV5-4 with TRBJ2-5; weak D call: TRBD1 (6 bases). Trimming took 0 bases from V and 5 from J, leaving 11 bases between them. CDR1 SGHNT and CDR2 YYREEE come from the germline V gene (reference sequence). The CDR3 is 14 residues long.

The chain recombines TRBV19 with TRBJ2-2; the match to TRBD1 covers 7 bases. With V trimmed by 2 bases and J by 1 base, 7 bases remained unmatched. Germline CDR1 LNHDA, CDR2 SQIVND (reference sequence). This CDR3 is built from 17 residues. CDR3 sequence: CASSIKRQGWNTGELFF. The CDR3, as DNA: TGTGCCAGTAGTATAAAGAGACAGGGCTGGAACACCGGGGAGCTGTTTTTT.

V usage is TRBV3-1 (or the pseudogene TRBV3-2) and J usage is TRBJ2-3, with D maybe TRBD1 (6 bases). V was trimmed by 0 bases and J by 4 bases, leaving 14 bases between them. Germline values: CDR1 LGHDT, CDR2 YNNKEL (reference sequence). This CDR3 has 16 residues. The CDR3 sequence: CASSQDGGIGADTQYF. The CDR3 nucleotides are TGTGCCAGCAGCCAAGATGGGGGCATCGGGGCAGATACGCAGTATTTT.

The rearrangement joins TRBV5-1 to TRBJ2-3; 11 positions match TRBD2. Germline V lookup: CDR1 SGHRS, CDR2 YFSETQ. The CDR3 loop spans 16 amino acids. After removal of 0 bases from V and 0 bases from J, the junction contained 0 bases not matched to a gene. CDR3 protein: CASSLGLAGSTDTQYF. In DNA, the CDR3 is TGCGCCAGCAGCTTGGGACTAGCGGGGAGCACAGATACGCAGTATTTT.